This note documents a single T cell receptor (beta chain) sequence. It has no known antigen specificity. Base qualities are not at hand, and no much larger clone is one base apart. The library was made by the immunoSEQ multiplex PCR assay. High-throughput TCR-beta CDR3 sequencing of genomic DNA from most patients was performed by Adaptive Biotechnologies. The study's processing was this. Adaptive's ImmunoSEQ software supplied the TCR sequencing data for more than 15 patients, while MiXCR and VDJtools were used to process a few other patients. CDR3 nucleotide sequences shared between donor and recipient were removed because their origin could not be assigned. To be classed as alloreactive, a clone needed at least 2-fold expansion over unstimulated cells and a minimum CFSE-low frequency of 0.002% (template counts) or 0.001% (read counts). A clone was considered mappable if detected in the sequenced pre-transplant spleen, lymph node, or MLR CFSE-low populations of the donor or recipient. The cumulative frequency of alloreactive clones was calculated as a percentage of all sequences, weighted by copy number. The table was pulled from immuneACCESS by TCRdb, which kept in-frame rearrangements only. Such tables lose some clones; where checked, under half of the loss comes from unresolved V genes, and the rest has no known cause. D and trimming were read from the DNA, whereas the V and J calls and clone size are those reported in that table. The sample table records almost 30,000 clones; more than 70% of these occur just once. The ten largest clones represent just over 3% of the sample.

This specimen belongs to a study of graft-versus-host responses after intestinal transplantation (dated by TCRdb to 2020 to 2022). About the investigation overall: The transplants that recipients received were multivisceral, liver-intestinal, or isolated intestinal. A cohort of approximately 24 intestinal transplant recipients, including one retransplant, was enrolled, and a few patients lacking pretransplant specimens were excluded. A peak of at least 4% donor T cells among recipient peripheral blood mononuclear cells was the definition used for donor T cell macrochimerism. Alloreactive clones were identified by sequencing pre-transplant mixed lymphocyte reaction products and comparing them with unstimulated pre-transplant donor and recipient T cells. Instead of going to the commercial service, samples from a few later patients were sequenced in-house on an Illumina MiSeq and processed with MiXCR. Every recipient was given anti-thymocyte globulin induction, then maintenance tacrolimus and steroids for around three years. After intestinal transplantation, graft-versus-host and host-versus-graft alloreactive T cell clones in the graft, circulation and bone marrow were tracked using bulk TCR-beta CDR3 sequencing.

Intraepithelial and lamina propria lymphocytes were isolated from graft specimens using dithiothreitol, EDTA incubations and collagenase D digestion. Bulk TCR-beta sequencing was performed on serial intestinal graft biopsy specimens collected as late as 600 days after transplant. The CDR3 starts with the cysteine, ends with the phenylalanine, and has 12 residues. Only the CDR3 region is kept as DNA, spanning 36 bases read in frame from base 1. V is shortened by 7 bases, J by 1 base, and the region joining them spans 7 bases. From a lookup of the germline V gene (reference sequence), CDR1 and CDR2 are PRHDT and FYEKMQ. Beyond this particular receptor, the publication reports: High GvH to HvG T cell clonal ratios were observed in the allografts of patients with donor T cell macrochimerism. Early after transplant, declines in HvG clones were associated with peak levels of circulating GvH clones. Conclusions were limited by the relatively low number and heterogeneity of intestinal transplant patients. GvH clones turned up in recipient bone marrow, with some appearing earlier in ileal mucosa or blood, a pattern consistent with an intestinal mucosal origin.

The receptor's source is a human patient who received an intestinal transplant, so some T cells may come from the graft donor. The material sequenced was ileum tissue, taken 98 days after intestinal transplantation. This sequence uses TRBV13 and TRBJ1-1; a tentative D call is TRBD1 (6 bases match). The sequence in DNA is TGTGCCAGCAAACAGGGGAACACTGAAGCTTTCTTT. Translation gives CASKQGNTEAFF.